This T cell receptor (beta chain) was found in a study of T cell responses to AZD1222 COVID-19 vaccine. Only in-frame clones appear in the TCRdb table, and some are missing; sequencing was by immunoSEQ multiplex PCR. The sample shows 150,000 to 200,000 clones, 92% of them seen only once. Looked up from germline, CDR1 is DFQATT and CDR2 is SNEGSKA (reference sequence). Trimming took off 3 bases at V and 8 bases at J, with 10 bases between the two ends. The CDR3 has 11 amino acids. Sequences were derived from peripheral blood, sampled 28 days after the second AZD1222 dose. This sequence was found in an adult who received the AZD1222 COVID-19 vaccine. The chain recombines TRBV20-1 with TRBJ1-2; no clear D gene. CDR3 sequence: CSASRTEGYTF. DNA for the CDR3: TGCAGTGCTAGCAGGACGGAGGGCTACACCTTC.